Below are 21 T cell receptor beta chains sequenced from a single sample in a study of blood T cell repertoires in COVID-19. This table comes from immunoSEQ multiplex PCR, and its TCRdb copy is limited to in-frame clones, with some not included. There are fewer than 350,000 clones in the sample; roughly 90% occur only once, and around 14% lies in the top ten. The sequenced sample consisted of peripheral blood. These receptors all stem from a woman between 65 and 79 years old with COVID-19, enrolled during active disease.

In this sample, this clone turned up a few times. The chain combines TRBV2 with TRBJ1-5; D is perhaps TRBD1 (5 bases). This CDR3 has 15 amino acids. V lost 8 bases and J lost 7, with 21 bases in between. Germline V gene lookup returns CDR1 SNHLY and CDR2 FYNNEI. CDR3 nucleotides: TGTGCCAGCCAGTCGGGCGGGGGAACGGGCCAGCCCCAGCATTTT. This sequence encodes CASQSGGGTGQPQHF.

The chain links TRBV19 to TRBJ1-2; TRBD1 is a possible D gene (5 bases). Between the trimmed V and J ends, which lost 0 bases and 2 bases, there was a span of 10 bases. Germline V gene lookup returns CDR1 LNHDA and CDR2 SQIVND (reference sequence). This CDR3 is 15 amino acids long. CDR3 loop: CASSIDLGGNYGYTF. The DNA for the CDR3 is TGTGCCAGTAGTATAGATCTTGGGGGGAACTATGGCTACACCTTC.

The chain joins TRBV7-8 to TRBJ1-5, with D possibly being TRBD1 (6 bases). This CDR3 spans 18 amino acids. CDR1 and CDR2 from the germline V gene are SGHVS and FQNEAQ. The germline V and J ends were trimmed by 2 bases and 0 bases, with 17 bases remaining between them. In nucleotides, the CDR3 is TGTGCCAGCAGCTTATTGGGGGCAGATAGATATAGCAATCAGCCCCAGCATTTT. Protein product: CASSLLGADRYSNQPQHF. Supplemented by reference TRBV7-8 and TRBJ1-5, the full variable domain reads GAGVSQSPRYKVAKRGQDVALRCDPISGHVSLFWYQQALGQGPEFLTYFQNEAQLDKSGLPSDRFFAERPEGSVSTLKIQRTQQEDSAVYLCASSLLGADRYSNQPQHFGDGTRLSIL.

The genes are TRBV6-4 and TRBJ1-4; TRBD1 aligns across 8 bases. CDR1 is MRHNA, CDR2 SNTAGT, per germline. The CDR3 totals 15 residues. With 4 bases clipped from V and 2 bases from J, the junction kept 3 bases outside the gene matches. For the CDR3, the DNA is TGTGCCAGCAGTGCCTCAGGGGGCACTAATGAAAAACTGTTTTTT. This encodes CASSASGGTNEKLFF.

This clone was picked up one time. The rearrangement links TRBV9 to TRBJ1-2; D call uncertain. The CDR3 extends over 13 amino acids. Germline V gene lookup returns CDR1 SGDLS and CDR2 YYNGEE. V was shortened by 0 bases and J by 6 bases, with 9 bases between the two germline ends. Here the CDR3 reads CASSVGGPDGYTF. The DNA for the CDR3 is TGTGCCAGCAGCGTAGGAGGGCCCGATGGCTACACCTTC.

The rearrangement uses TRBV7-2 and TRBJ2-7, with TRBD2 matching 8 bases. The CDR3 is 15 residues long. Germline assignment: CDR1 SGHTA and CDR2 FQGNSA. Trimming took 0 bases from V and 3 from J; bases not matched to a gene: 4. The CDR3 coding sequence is TGTGCCAGCAGCTTAGCGGGAGCGGGGGACTACGAGCAGTACTTC. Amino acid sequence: CASSLAGAGDYEQYF.

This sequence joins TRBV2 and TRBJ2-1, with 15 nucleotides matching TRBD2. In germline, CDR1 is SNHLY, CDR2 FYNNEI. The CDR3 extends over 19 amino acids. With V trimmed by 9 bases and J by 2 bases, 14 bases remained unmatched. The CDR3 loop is CARSSLGLAGGSPYNEQFF. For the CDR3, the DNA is TGTGCCAGATCCTCCTTGGGACTAGCGGGGGGATCTCCCTACAATGAGCAGTTCTTC.

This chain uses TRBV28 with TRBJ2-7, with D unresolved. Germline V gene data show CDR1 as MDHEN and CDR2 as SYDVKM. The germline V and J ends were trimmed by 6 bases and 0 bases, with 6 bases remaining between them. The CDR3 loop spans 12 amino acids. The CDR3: CASSLYSYEQYF. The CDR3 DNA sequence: TGTGCCAGCAGCCTCTACTCCTACGAGCAGTACTTC.

CDR3 protein: CAWTPGQGNTEAFF. In DNA, the CDR3 is TGTGCCTGGACTCCGGGACAGGGGAACACTGAAGCTTTCTTT. V is TRBV30 and J is TRBJ1-1; 9 positions agree with TRBD1. This CDR3 is built from 14 residues. Looked up from germline, CDR1 is GTSNPN and CDR2 is SVGIG (reference sequence). With 4 bases clipped from V and 1 base from J, the junction kept 4 bases outside the gene matches.

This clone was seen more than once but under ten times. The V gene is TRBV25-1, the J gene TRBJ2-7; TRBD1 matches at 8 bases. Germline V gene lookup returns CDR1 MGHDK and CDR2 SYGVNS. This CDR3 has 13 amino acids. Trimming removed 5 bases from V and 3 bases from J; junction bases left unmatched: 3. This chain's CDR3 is CASSMTGVYEQYF. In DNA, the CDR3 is TGTGCCAGCAGTATGACAGGGGTCTACGAGCAGTACTTC.

The CDR3 DNA follows: TGTGCCAGCAGCCAGGGACAGCGAGGACAGCCCCAGCATTTT. Protein product: CASSQGQRGQPQHF. The gene calls are TRBV2 and TRBJ1-5; 7 nucleotides match TRBD1. CDR1 and CDR2 from the germline V gene are SNHLY and FYNNEI. The CDR3 runs to 14 residues. With V trimmed by 6 bases and J by 7 bases, 9 bases remained unmatched. Full variable domain (remainder filled in from reference TRBV2 and TRBJ1-5): EPEVTQTPSHQVTQMGQEVILRCVPISNHLYFYWYRQILGQKVEFLVSFYNNEISEKSEIFDDQFSVERPDGSNFTLKIRSTKLEDSAMYFCASSQGQRGQPQHFGDGTRLSIL.

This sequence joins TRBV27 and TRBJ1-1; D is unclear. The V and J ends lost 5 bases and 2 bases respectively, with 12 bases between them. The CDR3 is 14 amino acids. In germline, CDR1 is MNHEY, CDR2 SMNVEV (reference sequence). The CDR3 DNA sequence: TGTGCCAGCAGTGAAGTGGGCCTTAACACTGAAGCTTTCTTT. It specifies CASSEVGLNTEAFF.

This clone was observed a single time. CDR3 in DNA: TGTGCCAGCAGCAAGGCCGAGGCCGACCACGAGCAGTACTTC. Protein: CASSKAEADHEQYF. The chain carries TRBV21-1 and TRBJ2-7; the table names TRBD2, a call not compared with the DNA. TRBV21-1 is a documented pseudogene. The length of the CDR3 is 14 residues.

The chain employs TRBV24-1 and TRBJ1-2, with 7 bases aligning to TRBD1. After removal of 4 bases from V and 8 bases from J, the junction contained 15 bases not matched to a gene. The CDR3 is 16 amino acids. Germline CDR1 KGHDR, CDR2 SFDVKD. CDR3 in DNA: TGTGCCACCAGTGACCCGACCGACAGGGCGTCGCGAGGCTACACCTTC. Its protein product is CATSDPTDRASRGYTF.

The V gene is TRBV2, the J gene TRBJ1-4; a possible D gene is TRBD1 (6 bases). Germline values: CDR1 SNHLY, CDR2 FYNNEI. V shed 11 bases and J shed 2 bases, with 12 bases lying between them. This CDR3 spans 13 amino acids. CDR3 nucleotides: TGTGCCTGTCTCAGGGGTACTAATGAAAAACTGTTTTTT. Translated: CACLRGTNEKLFF.

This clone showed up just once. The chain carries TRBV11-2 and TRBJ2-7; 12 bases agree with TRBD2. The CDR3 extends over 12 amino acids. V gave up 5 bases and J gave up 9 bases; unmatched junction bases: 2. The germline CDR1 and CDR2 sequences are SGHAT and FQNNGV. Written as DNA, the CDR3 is TGTGCCAGCAGCACGACTAGCGGGGGGCAGTACTTC. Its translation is CASSTTSGGQYF.

CDR3 DNA sequence: TGTGCCAGCAGCCAAGATGTAGCGGGTACGCAGTATTTT. Its protein product is CASSQDVAGTQYF. V usage is TRBV14 and J usage is TRBJ2-3; TRBD2 agrees at 7 bases. The V and J ends lost 0 bases and 8 bases, in that order; junction bases with no gene match: 2. Germline CDR1 and CDR2: SGHDN and FVKESK. This CDR3 has 13 amino acids.

As DNA, the CDR3 is TGTGCCAGCAGTCCCTACTCCTACGAGCAGTACTTC. It is translated as CASSPYSYEQYF. This rearrangement joins TRBV2 to TRBJ2-7; D is unresolved. The CDR3 extends over 12 amino acids. The V gene's germline CDR1 is SNHLY and CDR2 FYNNEI. V was cut by 5 bases and J by 0 bases, with 5 bases left in between.

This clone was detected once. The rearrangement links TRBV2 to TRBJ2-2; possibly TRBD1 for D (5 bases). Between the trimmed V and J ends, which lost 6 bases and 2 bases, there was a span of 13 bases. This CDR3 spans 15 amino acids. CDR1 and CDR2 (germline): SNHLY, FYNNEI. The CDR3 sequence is CASRIDSRNTGELFF. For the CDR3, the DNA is TGTGCCAGCAGGATAGACAGCAGAAACACCGGGGAGCTGTTTTTT.

This chain's CDR3 is CASSLEGLGRTGELFF. The CDR3 DNA reads as TGTGCCAGCAGCTTGGAAGGTCTAGGTCGCACCGGGGAGCTGTTTTTT. The chain joins TRBV5-6 to TRBJ2-2; D not resolved. V lost 0 bases to trimming and J lost 4 bases, with 13 bases between them. Per the germline V gene, CDR1 is SGHDT and CDR2 is YYEEEE. The CDR3 covers 16 residues.

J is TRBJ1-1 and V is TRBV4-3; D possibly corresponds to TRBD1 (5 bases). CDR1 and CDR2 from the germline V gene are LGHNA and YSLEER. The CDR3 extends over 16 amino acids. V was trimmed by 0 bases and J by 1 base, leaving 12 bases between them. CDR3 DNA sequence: TGCGCCAGCAGCCAAGATAGCGGGGGACCGAACACTGAAGCTTTCTTT. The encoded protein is CASSQDSGGPNTEAFF.